Described below is a single TCR beta chain sequence and its context. Its antigen remains unidentified. Profiling relied on immunoSEQ multiplex PCR, and the TCRdb table lists in-frame clones only, not all of them. This table holds under 95,000 clones, around 90% found once. The sample is drawn from a study of T cell responses to AZD1222 COVID-19 vaccine. Study-level findings and limits: Rises in breadth and depth of Spike-specific TCRs came after two AZD1222 doses. Clonal diversity was possibly underestimated, and the donors were mostly white British, with more females.

Germline-derived CDR1 and CDR2 are MGHRA and YSYEKL. This CDR3 region has 15 residues. The trim removed 0 bases at V and 4 bases at J, leaving 3 bases unmatched. The input for sequencing was peripheral blood, taken on day 0 of AZD1222 vaccination. The chain combines TRBV4-1 with TRBJ2-4, with 7 positions matching TRBD1. The TCR sequence derives from an adult in good health. CDR3 nucleotide sequence: TGCGCCAGCAGCCAAGATGGGGGACAGAAAAACATTCAGTACTTC. Amino acids: CASSQDGGQKNIQYF.